The sequence of this TCR beta chain was determined in a study of identical twins listed by TCRdb under 2016. Regarding the research as a whole: To test whether fetal clonotypes persist, this study deep-sequenced TCR alpha and beta repertoires from monozygotic twins, from unrelated adults of various ages, and from cord blood. To rule out contamination, replicate twin experiments were performed at different times with different library preparation protocols. General study outcomes and caveats: Zero-insertion analyses could be partly confounded by invariant T cells such as MAIT and iNKT, though diverse VJ usage argued against such confounding for most clonotypes. Fewer insertions were carried by abundant cord blood beta clonotypes, a similar but weaker trend appeared in young adult naive repertoires, and no such trend appeared in memory repertoires. Because the same donors could not be followed over many years, the conclusions depended on cross-sectional statistical analysis. Out-of-frame TCR alpha sharing in monozygotic twins was systematically underestimated by recombination models, whereas sharing between unrelated individuals was in agreement with the recombination models. Compared with coincidental sharing between unrelated individuals, out-of-frame TCR alpha sequences shared between twins showed an excess of sequences with low generation probability. A weaker excess of twin sharing was found in beta out-of-frame sequences because the signal-to-noise ratio was lowered by fewer shared sequences.

Receptors were amplified or captured by 5' RACE. The reads were generated on an Illumina HiSeq 2000. A universal primer binding site was introduced by template switching, and a unique molecular identifier was present in the final cDNA, enabling accurate counting of TCR cDNA molecules. Specific primers in the conserved constant-segment region were used to synthesize first-strand cDNA for the TCR alpha and beta chains. Each cDNA library was double barcoded, with a SMART-Mk sample barcode plus Illumina barcodes, to control for contamination. Two successive PCR steps introduced TruSeq adapter sequences along with Illumina sample barcodes. The TCR alpha and beta cDNA libraries were sequenced on the Illumina HiSeq platform using custom primers. From the authors' description of their analysis: MiGEC was used to process raw reads and extract unique molecular identifiers, and MiXCR was used to find CDR3 positions. Recombination models were inferred per individual with the repgenHMM and IGoR tools using an EM algorithm. Shared clonotypes were analyzed with the tcR package in R, and sharing was normalized by the product of cloneset sizes. To study raw recombination free of thymic and clonal selection effects, out-of-frame nonproductive sequences were analyzed. The public reads were quality trimmed at Q25 with fastp and then assembled into clones with MiXCR by TCRdb, keeping productive beta chains. Under each unique CDR3 protein, matching rows form one entry showing the most common genes and DNA. TCRdb, not the authors, supplied the V and J calls. This sample is represented by 700,000 or so distinct CDR3 sequences; approximately 21% of them were singletons. The ten largest account for approximately 4.5% of the sample.

This clonotype was detected a few times. Its antigen is not yet known. The record has no base qualities; no much larger clone is one base away. V and J are trimmed by 11 bases and 1 base, and the gene matches miss 8 bases of the junction. Spanning cysteine to phenylalanine, the CDR3 consists of 13 amino acids. The sequence is cut down to CDR3 DNA, 39 bases in frame from base 1. All donors were healthy Caucasians. The twin cohort consisted of three pairs of female monozygotic twins, all aged about 18 to 29 years. Peripheral blood mononuclear cells were the source from which RNA for the TCR libraries was isolated. The same sample was also studied in work on T cells expressing NK-cell markers. The second paper states: About 8 donors provided sorted CD3+CD56+NKG2C+, CD3+CD56+NKG2C- and CD3+CD56-NKG2C+ T-cell subsets, whose TCR beta-chain repertoires were profiled. Among the eight sequenced donors, only one was HCMV-seronegative, while the other seven were HCMV-seropositive. To restrict sorting to alphabetaTCR-expressing T cells, an anti-gammadeltaTCR antibody was added in several experiments. For 5 or 6 donors, the dominant CD3+CD56+NKG2C+ clonotypes were among the top 10 CD8+ clonotypes and accounted for about 1.0-7.5% of CD8+ T cells. Those dominant clonotypes were again the most abundant among CD3+CD56-NKG2C+ cells in a handful of donors, at 28.3-60.1%. Whether the expanded NKG2C-expressing T cell clones were specific for HCMV antigens remained unclear. Randomly selected healthy volunteers, three men and five women, were used as the eight sequenced donors. A commercial ELISA kit detecting HCMV-specific IgG in serum was used to determine HCMV serostatus. Bulk peripheral blood T-cell repertoires were additionally sequenced from unsorted PBMC for over 5 donors. MIGEC was used to demultiplex reads and group reads by UMI, and MiTCR was used to assemble and quantify clonotypes. To exclude erroneous sequences, only TCR cDNA sequences supported by at least two reads were retained. The tcR package was used for downstream repertoire analysis, with clonotypes matched between fractions based on CDR3 nucleotide sequence plus V segment. VDJmatch was used to annotate antigen specificity against VDJdb, with one amino acid substitution allowed in CDR3.

The source material was PBMCs. The TCR originated in a woman aged 18-30 years in good health. The rearranged segments are TRBV12-3 or TRBV12-4 and TRBJ2-7; 7 middle bases align to TRBD2. The CDR3 loop reads CACQAGVSYEQYF. Read as DNA, the sequence is TGTGCCTGCCAGGCGGGAGTTTCCTACGAGCAGTACTTC.